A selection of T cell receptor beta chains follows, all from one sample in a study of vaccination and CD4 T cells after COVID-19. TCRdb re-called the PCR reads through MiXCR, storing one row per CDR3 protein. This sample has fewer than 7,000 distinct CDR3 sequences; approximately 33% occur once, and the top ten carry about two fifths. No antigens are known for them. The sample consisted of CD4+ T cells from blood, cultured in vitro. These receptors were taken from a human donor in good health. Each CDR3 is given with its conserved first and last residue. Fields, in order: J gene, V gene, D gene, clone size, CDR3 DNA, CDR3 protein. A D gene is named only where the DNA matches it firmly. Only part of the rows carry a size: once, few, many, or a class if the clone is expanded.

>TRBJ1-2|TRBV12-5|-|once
TGTGCTAGTGGTTTGGCCCCAAGAGGGGGCTACACCTTC
CASGLAPRGGYTF
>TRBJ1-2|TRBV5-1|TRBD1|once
TGCGCCAGCAGCACAGGGGGGAACTATGGCTACACCTTC
CASSTGGNYGYTF
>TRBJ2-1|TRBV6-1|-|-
TGTGCCAGCTGGGATCGTTTAGGCGGGACCGGCAACAATGAGCAGTTCTTC
CASWDRLGGTGNNEQFF
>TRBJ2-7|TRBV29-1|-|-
TGCAGCGTCGTACAGGGAACCCACGAGCAGTACTTC
CSVVQGTHEQYF
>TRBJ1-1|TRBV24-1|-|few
TGTGCCACCAGTGATTCGCAGGGTGAAGCTTTCTTT
CATSDSQGEAFF
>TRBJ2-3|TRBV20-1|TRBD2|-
TGCAGTGCTAGAGATCCTCGGGACTACACAGATACGCAGTATTTT
CSARDPRDYTDTQYF
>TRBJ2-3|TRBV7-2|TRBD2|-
TGTGCCAGCAGCTTAAGGATGCGACCAGCGGGAGGCACAGATACGCAGTATTTT
CASSLRMRPAGGTDTQYF
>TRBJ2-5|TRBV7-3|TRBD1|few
TGTGCCAGCAGCTTAAGGGGGACAGACCAAGAGACCCAGTACTTC
CASSLRGTDQETQYF
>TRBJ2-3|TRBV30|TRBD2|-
TGTGCCTGGAGTGTGTCTAGCGGGGCCACAGATACGCAGTATTTT
CAWSVSSGATDTQYF
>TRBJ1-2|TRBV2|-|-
TGTGCCAGCAGTCAACAGCTCAACTATGGCTACACCTTC
CASSQQLNYGYTF
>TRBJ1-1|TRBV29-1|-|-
TGCAGCGTTGAAGATCGGGGGGGCCGGCCAGCTTTCTTT
CSVEDRGGRPAFF
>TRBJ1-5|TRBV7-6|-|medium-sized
TGTGCCAGCAGCTTGCCTGGGGGCAATCAGCCCCAGCATTTT
CASSLPGGNQPQHF
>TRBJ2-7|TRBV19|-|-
TGTGCCAGTAGTACAACGAACGAGCAGTACTTC
CASSTTNEQYF
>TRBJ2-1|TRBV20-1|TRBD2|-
TGCAGTGCTCCAAGTTGGCCAGCGGGAGTGGAGAATGAGCAGTTCTTC
CSAPSWPAGVENEQFF
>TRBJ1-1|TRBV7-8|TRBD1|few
TGTGCCAGCAGCGGGACAGGGCCGAACACTGAAGCTTTCTTT
CASSGTGPNTEAFF
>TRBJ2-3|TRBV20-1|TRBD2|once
TGCAGTGCTAGAGTGGCTAGCGGCTACACAGATACGCAGTATTTT
CSARVASGYTDTQYF
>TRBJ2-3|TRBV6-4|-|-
TGTGCCAGCAGTGACTCCCCCCCAGATACGCAGTATTTT
CASSDSPPDTQYF
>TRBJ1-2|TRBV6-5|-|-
TGTGCCAGCAGTTACTCACAGGGAGGAGTTGGCTACACCTTC
CASSYSQGGVGYTF
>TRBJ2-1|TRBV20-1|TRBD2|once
TGCAGTGCGCGGACTAGCGGGAGATATGAGCAGTTCTTC
CSARTSGRYEQFF
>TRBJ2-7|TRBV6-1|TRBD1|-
TGTGCCAGCAGTAAACTGACAGGGAACTACGAGCAGTACTTC
CASSKLTGNYEQYF
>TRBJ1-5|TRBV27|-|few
TGTGCCAGCAGTCCATTGAGCCTTGGTAGCAATCAGCCCCAGCATTTT
CASSPLSLGSNQPQHF
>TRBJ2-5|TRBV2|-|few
TGTGCCAGCAGCCCCCTCCGGGGATCGCAAGAGACCCAGTACTTC
CASSPLRGSQETQYF
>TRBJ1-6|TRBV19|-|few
TGTGCCAGTAGTAGCCGGGCCTCAGAGGGACCCCTCCACTTT
CASSSRASEGPLHF
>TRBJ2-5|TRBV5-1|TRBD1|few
TGCGCCAGCAGCCGTACAGGGGTGGAGACCCAGTACTTC
CASSRTGVETQYF
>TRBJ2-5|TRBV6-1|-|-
TGTGCCAGCAGTCACCTAGCTTCCGAAGAGACCCAGTACTTC
CASSHLASEETQYF
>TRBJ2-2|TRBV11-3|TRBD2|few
TGTGCCAGCAGCTTGACGGCGGGAGGGCCAAACGGGGAGCTGTTTTTT
CASSLTAGGPNGELFF